This T cell receptor (beta chain) was documented in a study of blood T cell repertoires in COVID-19. Study details: The samples span acute and convalescent COVID-19 from the United States, Italy and Spain. PBMCs, B-cell-depleted T cells, or T cells provided the cDNA or gDNA that made up the material.

The authors' processing: Reference gene primer amplification in the assay estimated nucleated cell counts. Profiling relied on immunoSEQ multiplex PCR, and the TCRdb table lists in-frame clones only, not all of them. D and trimming were read from the DNA, whereas the V and J calls and clone size are those reported in that table. The data hold 110,000 or so clones, with 82% observed a single time. Germline CDR1 MGHDK, CDR2 SYGVNS. V lost 1 base and J lost 5, with 8 bases in between. CDR3 size: 13 residues. This clone was found once. The specimen sequenced was peripheral blood. This sequence originates from a human donor in a cohort sampled during active COVID-19. The rearrangement uses TRBV25-1 and TRBJ1-1; unclear D gene. In nucleotides, the CDR3 is TGTGCCAGCAGTGAATCAGGAATTACTGAAGCTTTCTTT. Translating it yields CASSESGITEAFF.